The 27 T cell receptor beta chains reported below all come from one sample, sequenced in a study of cytomegalovirus exposure and HLA in healthy donors. The protocol was immunoSEQ multiplex PCR, while the TCRdb copy is restricted to in-frame clones and leaves out a portion. The table shows about 180,000 clones, with approximately 81% occurring only once. Sequenced input: PBMCs. Receptor source: a man younger than 30 in good health and CMV-seropositive.

V usage is TRBV7-2 and J usage is TRBJ1-4; possibly TRBD1 for D (5 bases). The V end lost 3 bases, the J end lost 8 bases, and 10 bases lay between the germline ends. The germline V gene encodes CDR1 SGHTA and CDR2 FQGNSA. The CDR3 totals 13 residues. CDR3 protein: CASSLKGMEKLFF. The CDR3 coding sequence is TGTGCCAGCAGCTTGAAGGGGATGGAAAAACTGTTTTTT.

This rearrangement joins TRBV6-1 to TRBJ2-7; maybe TRBD1 (5 bases). Germline CDR1 and CDR2: MNHNS and SASEGT. The CDR3 consists of 13 residues. Trimming left V 6 bases short and J 2 bases short, with 11 bases between. The CDR3 coding sequence is TGTGCCAGCAGCCCAGGGCACCCCTACGAGCAGTACTTC. Residues: CASSPGHPYEQYF.

The chain employs TRBV11-2 and TRBJ2-1; TRBD2 matches 9 bases. The CDR3 loop spans 17 amino acids. Per the germline V gene, CDR1 is SGHAT and CDR2 is FQNNGV. V lost 7 bases to trimming and J lost 8 bases; unmatched junction nucleotides: 18. The DNA for the CDR3 is TGTGCCAGCATCCCCGGTAGCGGGAGAGGGAAGTCGGATGAGCAGTTCTTC. It yields the protein CASIPGSGRGKSDEQFF.

This clone occurred a few times. This chain connects TRBV18 to TRBJ2-7, with 11 bases that match TRBD1. Trimming removed 3 bases from V and 5 bases from J; junction bases left unmatched: 0. The CDR3 length is 13 residues. CDR1 and CDR2 from the germline V gene are KGHSH and LQKENI. The CDR3 coding sequence is TGTGCCAGCTCACCGGGACAGGGGGACGAGCAGTACTTC. This translates into CASSPGQGDEQYF.

V and J are TRBV9 and TRBJ1-3; D unresolved. V shed 4 bases and J shed 0 bases, with 2 bases lying between them. The CDR3 loop spans 12 amino acids. Per the germline V gene, CDR1 is SGDLS and CDR2 is YYNGEE. The CDR3 DNA sequence: TGTGCCAGCAGCCGCTCTGGAAACACCATATATTTT. This encodes CASSRSGNTIYF.

The gene calls are TRBV11-2 and TRBJ2-2; D unclear. Germline loops: CDR1 SGHAT, CDR2 FQNNGV. V lost 5 bases and J 4 bases, leaving 11 bases between the germline ends. This CDR3 region has 14 residues. CDR3 amino acids: CASSPARVTGELFF. The CDR3 DNA is TGTGCCAGCAGCCCCGCCCGGGTCACCGGGGAGCTGTTTTTT.

The chain uses TRBV5-1 and TRBJ2-3, with 9 bases matching TRBD2. Losses at the gene ends were 3 bases for V and 0 bases for J; bases not matched to a gene: 5. Germline lookup yields CDR1 SGHRS and CDR2 YFSETQ. The CDR3 covers 16 residues. CDR3 DNA sequence: TGCGCCAGCAGCTCCGGGACTAGCCCTAGCACAGATACGCAGTATTTT. Protein product: CASSSGTSPSTDTQYF.

This chain uses TRBV7-2 with TRBJ2-7; TRBD2 aligns across 11 bases. V lost 6 bases and J lost 4; bases outside the gene matches: 17. Per the germline V gene, CDR1 is SGHTA and CDR2 is FQGNSA. CDR3 length: 18 residues. CDR3 DNA sequence: TGTGCCAGCAGTTCAAGAGGTAGCGGGGGGGGTTTATTATACGAGCAGTACTTC. Its translation: CASSSRGSGGGLLYEQYF.

The chain joins TRBV11-2 to TRBJ2-4; a possible D gene is TRBD2 (7 bases). The CDR3 loop spans 18 amino acids. Germline values: CDR1 SGHAT, CDR2 FQNNGV. With 1 base removed from V and 2 bases from J, the gap between germline ends came to 18 bases. This CDR3 is CASSLGLGGEVTKNIQYF. The CDR3 nucleotides read TGTGCCAGCAGCTTAGGACTAGGGGGGGAGGTCACCAAAAACATTCAGTACTTC. Combining the CDR3 with reference TRBV11-2 and TRBJ2-4 gives the whole variable domain EAGVAQSPRYKIIEKRQSVAFWCNPISGHATLYWYQQILGQGPKLLIQFQNNGVVDDSQLPKDRFSAERLKGVDSTLKIQPAKLEDSAVYLCASSLGLGGEVTKNIQYFGAGTRLSVL.

V usage is TRBV10-2 and J usage is TRBJ1-6; a possible D gene is TRBD1 (6 bases). Germline V gene sequence: CDR1 WSHSY, CDR2 SAAADI. Trimming took off 2 bases at V and 4 bases at J, with 12 bases between the two ends. The CDR3 spans 16 residues. CDR3 sequence: CASSEPGGPYNSPLHF. The CDR3 DNA sequence: TGCGCCAGCAGTGAGCCGGGGGGGCCGTATAATTCACCCCTCCACTTT.

This chain uses TRBV25-1 with TRBJ1-6; 12 bases fit TRBD1. The length of the CDR3 is 15 residues. Looked up from germline, CDR1 is MGHDK and CDR2 is SYGVNS. The V gene end was trimmed by 1 base and the J gene end by 9 bases; junction bases not matched to a gene: 1. CDR3 sequence (DNA): TGTGCCAGCAGTGAATGGGGACAGGGGGCTTCACCCCTCCACTTT. Translation gives CASSEWGQGASPLHF.

CDR3 in amino acids: CASSALAGDLETQYF. In DNA, the CDR3 is TGTGCCAGTAGTGCGCTAGCGGGAGACCTAGAGACCCAGTACTTC. The chain couples TRBV19 to TRBJ2-5, with 10 bases fitting TRBD2. The CDR3 length is 15 residues. The V segment lost 5 bases and the J segment 4 bases; nucleotides outside the gene matches: 7. Germline-derived CDR1 and CDR2 are LNHDA and SQIVND (reference sequence). Drawing the rest from reference TRBV19 and TRBJ2-5, the complete variable domain is DGGITQSPKYLFRKEGQNVTLSCEQNLNHDAMYWYRQDPGQGLRLIYYSQIVNDFQKGDIAEGYSVSREKKESFPLTVTSAQKNPTAFYLCASSALAGDLETQYFGPGTRLLVL.

The V gene is TRBV7-2, the J gene TRBJ2-7; the match to TRBD1 covers 7 bases. CDR1 is SGHTA and CDR2 is FQGNSA in the germline V gene. The CDR3 runs to 13 residues. V gave up 3 bases and J gave up 6 bases; unmatched junction bases: 5. CDR3 in amino acids: CASSFQGVGEQYF. The CDR3 region has the DNA TGTGCCAGCAGCTTTCAGGGGGTGGGCGAGCAGTACTTC.

The J gene is TRBJ1-2, the V gene TRBV7-2, with D unresolved. Germline CDR1 SGHTA, CDR2 FQGNSA. Deletions cut 6 bases from V and 5 bases from J, with 13 bases between. The CDR3 has 13 amino acids. This CDR3 is CASRLTSSYGYTF. The DNA for the CDR3 is TGTGCCAGCAGATTGACAAGCTCTTATGGCTACACCTTC.

Note on this clone: Within the sample, other DNA sequences also encode this same CDR3. The chain recombines TRBV29-1 with TRBJ2-4; D perhaps matches TRBD2 (6 bases). V was pared by 4 bases and J by 6 bases, with 13 bases between. CDR3 length equals 13 residues. From germline, CDR1 is SQVTM and CDR2 ANQGSEA. CDR3 DNA sequence: TGCAGCGTTGGACTGGCGGAGGGAAACATTCAGTACTTC. Its protein product is CSVGLAEGNIQYF.

As DNA, the CDR3 is TGTGCCAGCAGCTTGAGGGGACAGGGGGGGCCTGGTGGCTACACCTTC. Its translation is CASSLRGQGGPGGYTF. V gene TRBV7-9 combines with J gene TRBJ1-2, with 11 positions matching TRBD1. V lost 3 bases to trimming and J lost 7 bases; unmatched junction nucleotides: 10. CDR1 is SEHNR, CDR2 FQNEAQ, per germline (reference sequence). This CDR3 is 16 amino acids long. The full variable domain, with the rest looked up from reference TRBV7-9 and TRBJ1-2, is DTGVSQNPRHKITKRGQNVTFRCDPISEHNRLYWYRQTLGQGPEFLTYFQNEAQLEKSRLLSDRFSAERPKGSFSTLEIQRTEQGDSAMYLCASSLRGQGGPGGYTFGSGTRLTVV.

V gene TRBV30 combines with J gene TRBJ1-1; perhaps TRBD1 as D (5 bases). Deletions cut 0 bases from V and 8 bases from J, with 10 bases between. The CDR3 has 12 amino acids. In germline, CDR1 is GTSNPN, CDR2 SVGIG (reference sequence). The CDR3 region has the DNA TGTGCCTGGAGTGTTATCAGGGCCGAAGCTTTCTTT. Its protein is CAWSVIRAEAFF. Looking up the rest from reference TRBV30 and TRBJ1-1 gives the full variable domain: SQTIHQWPATLVQPVGSPLSLECTVEGTSNPNLYWYRQAAGRGLQLLFYSVGIGQISSEVPQNLSASRPQDRQFILSSKKLLLSDSGFYLCAWSVIRAEAFFGQGTRLTVV.

This clone has a single count. The V call is TRBV21-1, the J call TRBJ2-7; the table gives TRBD1 as D, unverified against the DNA. TRBV21-1 is marked as a pseudogene. CDR3 length: 15 residues. The CDR3 region is CASSKHRPVPYEQYF. The CDR3 nucleotides read TGTGCCAGCAGCAAGCACAGACCGGTCCCTTACGAGCAGTACTTC.

J is TRBJ2-6 and V is TRBV4-1; D is unresolved. This CDR3 has 17 amino acids. Trimming shortened V by 0 bases and J by 0 bases, and 9 bases separated the two germline ends. The germline V gene has CDR1 MGHRA and CDR2 YSYEKL. Here the CDR3 reads CASSQEEDSSGANVLTF. In DNA, the CDR3 is TGCGCCAGCAGCCAAGAAGAAGATAGCTCTGGGGCCAACGTCCTGACTTTC.

V usage is TRBV18 and J usage is TRBJ1-1, with D possibly matching TRBD1 (5 bases). Germline lookup yields CDR1 KGHSH and CDR2 LQKENI. Trimming left V 9 bases short and J 1 base short, with 12 bases between. The CDR3 is made up of 13 amino acids. CDR3 residues: CASQPDRNTEAFF. CDR3 nucleotides: TGTGCCAGTCAACCTGACAGGAACACTGAAGCTTTCTTT.

This sequence joins TRBV6-5 and TRBJ1-1; tentatively, D is TRBD1 (5 bases). Trimming took off 4 bases at V and 4 bases at J, with 13 bases between the two ends. The CDR3 extends over 14 amino acids. Germline assignment: CDR1 MNHEY and CDR2 SVGAGI. CDR3 protein: CASSSRAFSTEAFF. The CDR3, as DNA: TGTGCCAGCAGTTCCAGGGCCTTTTCCACTGAAGCTTTCTTT.

The chain recombines TRBV5-1 with TRBJ1-1, with 7 bases that match TRBD1. CDR3 length equals 16 residues. With 1 base clipped from V and 4 bases from J, the junction kept 10 bases outside the gene matches. The germline gives CDR1 SGHRS, CDR2 YFSETQ. CDR3 nucleotides: TGCGCCAGCAGCTTGACCCAGGGGGGTTTGGGCACTGAAGCTTTCTTT. Translating gives CASSLTQGGLGTEAFF.

The V and J genes are TRBV29-1 and TRBJ1-1, with 7 bases identical to TRBD1. Per the germline V gene, CDR1 is SQVTM and CDR2 is ANQGSEA. CDR3 length: 13 residues. The J segment lost 6 bases and the V segment lost 5 bases, leaving 9 bases of the junction unmatched. The CDR3 sequence is CSVLRGQRSEAFF. The CDR3 DNA reads TGCAGCGTTCTAAGGGGGCAGAGATCTGAAGCTTTCTTT.

This clone has only one observation. V gene TRBV6-6 combines with J gene TRBJ2-1; TRBD1 matches 7 bases. The CDR3 contains 14 residues. Trimming cost V 5 bases and J 7 bases; bases outside gene matches: 8. The germline V gene has CDR1 MNHNY and CDR2 SVGAGI (reference sequence). The CDR3 here is CASSQTGLTNEQFF. The CDR3 DNA reads TGTGCCAGCAGTCAGACAGGGTTGACGAATGAGCAGTTCTTC.

J is TRBJ2-1 and V is TRBV10-2; TRBD1 matches 9 bases. This CDR3 is 17 amino acids long. Per germline, CDR1 WSHSY and CDR2 SAAADI. The ends lost 6 bases at V and 7 bases at J; junction bases unmatched: 16. This CDR3 reads CASSPPGQGTLMNEQFF. CDR3 DNA sequence: TGCGCCAGCAGCCCCCCTGGACAGGGGACACTTATGAATGAGCAGTTCTTC.

The V and J genes are TRBV6-1 and TRBJ2-1, with 8 bases identical to TRBD2. Germline CDR1 reads MNHNS; CDR2 reads SASEGT. V lost 2 bases, J lost 0 bases, and 6 bases stayed unmatched. This CDR3 region has 17 residues. The DNA of the CDR3 is TGTGCCAGCAGTGAAAGGTCGGGAGGGAGCTCCTACAATGAGCAGTTCTTC. Translation gives CASSERSGGSSYNEQFF.

This chain uses TRBV30 with TRBJ1-3; D ambiguous. The CDR3 is made up of 12 amino acids. Germline CDR1 reads GTSNPN; CDR2 reads SVGIG (reference sequence). V gave up 5 bases and J gave up 3 bases, with 8 bases separating them. CDR3 sequence reads: CAWEGDGNTIYF. In DNA, the CDR3 is TGTGCCTGGGAGGGTGATGGAAACACCATATATTTT. The complete variable domain, with remaining parts taken from reference TRBV30 and TRBJ1-3, reads SQTIHQWPATLVQPVGSPLSLECTVEGTSNPNLYWYRQAAGRGLQLLFYSVGIGQISSEVPQNLSASRPQDRQFILSSKKLLLSDSGFYLCAWEGDGNTIYFGEGSWLTVV.